This T cell receptor beta chain was profiled in a study of a mutant IDH1 vaccine in newly diagnosed glioma. Study as a whole: Patients got their first vaccination 4-6 weeks after radiotherapy alone, or with temozolomide cycles. Standard pretreatment was either radiotherapy, temozolomide, or, for most, radiochemotherapy with temozolomide.

As for time point: week 23, last vaccination. Every single dose of the vaccine, 300 ug of mutant IDH1 20-mer peptide, came with topical imiquimod. On this clone itself: Its cognate antigen is unknown.

Profiled with immunoSEQ multiplex PCR; TCRdb holds only in-frame clones, not every one. Among some 80,000 clones listed, around 83% were seen once. Notes on the study in general: The occurrence of vaccine-induced immune responses was seen in around 94% of patients.

The CDR3 loop spans 13 amino acids. Germline assignment: CDR1 MNHEY and CDR2 SMNVEV (reference sequence). The V and J ends lost 6 bases and 6 bases respectively, with 13 bases between them. Source: PBMCs, taken from a glioma patient whose treatment included an IDH1 peptide vaccine. The source of this sequence is a woman aged 45-59 years with glioma. The V call is TRBV27, the J call TRBJ2-3; no clear D. In DNA, the CDR3 is TGTGCCAGCAGGAGCGAAGAGAGGGATACGCAGTATTTT. Its translation: CASRSEERDTQYF.